This entry concerns a single T cell receptor beta chain. Trimming removed 5 bases at V and 0 bases at J, with 11 bases between. The CDR3 consists of 15 residues. Germline CDR1 and CDR2: PRHDT and FYEKMQ (reference sequence). The data are from a study of blood T cell repertoires in COVID-19. Profiling relied on immunoSEQ multiplex PCR, and the TCRdb table lists in-frame clones only, not all of them. The sample contains about 140,000 clones, about nine tenths of which appear only once. The source material was peripheral blood. This receptor was identified in a human donor in a cohort sampled during active COVID-19. The chain carries TRBV13 and TRBJ2-1, with D possibly being TRBD1 (5 bases). The CDR3 region has the DNA TGTGCCAGCAGCCCACCCAGGGTCTCCTACAATGAGCAGTTCTTC. Translating gives CASSPPRVSYNEQFF. The full variable domain, in which reference TRBV13 and TRBJ2-1 provide the parts outside the CDR3, is AAGVIQSPRHLIKEKRETATLKCYPIPRHDTVYWYQQGPGQDPQFLISFYEKMQSDKGSIPDRFSAQQFSDYHSELNMSSLELGDSALYFCASSPPRVSYNEQFFGPGTRLTVL.